Each of the 8 T cell receptor beta chains below was sequenced from the same sample in a study of blood T cell repertoires in COVID-19. Sequenced by immunoSEQ multiplex PCR; TCRdb stores in-frame clones only, minus some. The sample includes 250,000 to 300,000 clones, 89% seen only once; the top ten take roughly 4.5%. Material for sequencing was peripheral blood. The receptors here all came from a woman in her forties who had recovered from COVID-19.

CDR3 nucleotide sequence: TGTGCCAGCAGTTATGGGGAGGACAATGAGCAGTTCTTC. This translates into CASSYGEDNEQFF. V gene TRBV6-5 combines with J gene TRBJ2-1; D possibly corresponds to TRBD2 (6 bases). The CDR3 length is 13 residues. Trimming cost V 3 bases and J 5 bases, with 8 bases left between them. CDR1 MNHEY and CDR2 SVGAGI come from the germline V gene.

V is TRBV11-2 and J is TRBJ2-2; 8 bases map to TRBD1. The CDR3 is made up of 17 amino acids. V dropped 2 bases and J dropped 2; count of bases not matched to a gene: 7. Germline CDR1 reads SGHAT; CDR2 reads FQNNGV. CDR3 coding DNA: TGTGCCAGCAGCTTAAACTCCCAGGGGGCCAACACCGGGGAGCTGTTTTTT. It encodes CASSLNSQGANTGELFF.

This clone occurred once. The V call is TRBV5-6, the J call TRBJ1-2, with D unresolved. The germline gives CDR1 SGHDT, CDR2 YYEEEE. This CDR3 is built from 14 residues. The V end lost 2 bases, the J end lost 0 bases, and 8 bases lay between the germline ends. The CDR3 DNA sequence: TGTGCCAGCAGCTTTCAGGATACTAACTATGGCTACACCTTC. This codes for CASSFQDTNYGYTF.

This clone was detected once. The rearrangement uses TRBV4-3 and TRBJ2-2; TRBD2 is a possible D gene (6 bases). The ends were cut back, 0 bases at V and 3 bases at J, with 14 bases in the middle. The CDR3 totals 17 residues. CDR1 and CDR2 (germline): LGHNA, YSLEER. CDR3 amino acids: CASSQDGGGYDTGELFF. CDR3 DNA sequence: TGCGCCAGCAGCCAAGATGGTGGGGGGTACGACACCGGGGAGCTGTTTTTT.

The V call is TRBV6-5, the J call TRBJ1-5; no reliable D call. CDR3 length: 13 amino acids. Germline values: CDR1 MNHEY, CDR2 SVGAGI. The V end was cut by 0 bases, the J end by 6 bases, with 6 bases between. CDR3 in amino acids: CASSYSYGQPQHF. CDR3 bases: TGTGCCAGCAGTTACTCCTACGGTCAGCCCCAGCATTTT.

Concerning this clone itself: A read error may produce the germline difference seen at one junction end. The chain recombines TRBV3-1 (or the pseudogene TRBV3-2) with TRBJ1-1; 8 nucleotides match TRBD1. The CDR3 sequence is 15 residues long. Germline-derived CDR1 and CDR2 are LGHDT and YNNKEL (reference sequence). Here the CDR3 reads CASRQAGTGVPEAFF. The CDR3 bases are TGTGCCAGCAGGCAAGCCGGGACAGGCGTCCCTGAAGCTTTCTTT.

The chain uses TRBV19 and TRBJ1-4, with TRBD1 identical over 7 bases. The CDR3 length is 15 residues. Germline CDR1 reads LNHDA; CDR2 reads SQIVND (reference sequence). J was trimmed by 3 bases and V by 6 bases; bases with no gene match: 7. The CDR3 coding sequence is TGTGCCAGTAGCCCAATACAGGGGTCTAATGAAAAACTGTTTTTT. Translating gives CASSPIQGSNEKLFF.

The table lists this clone with a few counts. This rearrangement joins TRBV20-1 to TRBJ2-5; possible D gene TRBD2, 5 bases. The V and J ends lost 8 bases and 5 bases respectively, with 12 bases between them. The length of the CDR3 is 11 residues. Germline V lookup: CDR1 DFQATT, CDR2 SNEGSKA (reference sequence). The CDR3 DNA follows: TGCAGTACGCCGAGAGGGGAGACCCAGTACTTC. Translated, it gives CSTPRGETQYF.